The clone carrying this T cell receptor beta chain has just a few counts. The antigen is unknown. The germline gives CDR1 MDHEN, CDR2 SYDVKM. The CDR3 contains 15 residues. V was shortened by 2 bases and J by 8 bases, with 18 bases between the two germline ends. Primers: 60 Vbeta forward and 13 Jbeta reverse. Assay: immunoSEQ multiplex PCR; the TCRdb copy retains only in-frame clones and omits some. The sample comprises about 160,000 clones, about 60% of which are singletons, and under 7.5% rests with the top ten. The sample originates from a study of cytomegalovirus exposure and HLA in healthy donors. At the level of the study: When fewer than 500 donors were genotyped, more than 70% of them were found to fall in the Caucasian-associated ancestry cluster.

Whole-study results and caveats: In a later analysis, across HLA loci, associated TCR counts were highest for DRB1, lowest for HLA-C.

Sequenced input: PBMCs. The TCR originated in a woman in her sixties or seventies in good health and CMV-seropositive. The chain recombines TRBV28 with TRBJ1-2, with D maybe TRBD1 (5 bases). In nucleotides, the CDR3 is TGTGCCAGCAGTTTAGATCCAGGGCTGGTTCAGGGCTACACCTTC. This sequence encodes CASSLDPGLVQGYTF.